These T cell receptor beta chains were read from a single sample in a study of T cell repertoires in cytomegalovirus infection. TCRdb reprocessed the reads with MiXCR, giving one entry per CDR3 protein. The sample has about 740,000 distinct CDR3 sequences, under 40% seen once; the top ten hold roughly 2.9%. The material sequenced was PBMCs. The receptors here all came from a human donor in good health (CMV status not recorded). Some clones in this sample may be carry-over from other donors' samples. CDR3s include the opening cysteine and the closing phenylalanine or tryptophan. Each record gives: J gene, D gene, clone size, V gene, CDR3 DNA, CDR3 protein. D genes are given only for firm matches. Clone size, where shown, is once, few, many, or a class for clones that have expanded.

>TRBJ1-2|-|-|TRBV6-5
TGTGCCAGCAGTTACCCCCCGGGAAATGGCTACACCTTC
CASSYPPGNGYTF
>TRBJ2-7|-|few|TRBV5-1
TGCGCCAGCAGCTTGGCCCCGGGACGCCAAGGCGTGGAGCAGTACTTC
CASSLAPGRQGVEQYF
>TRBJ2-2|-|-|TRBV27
TGTGCCAGCAGTTTATGGGGCTACACCGGGGAGCTGTTTTTT
CASSLWGYTGELFF
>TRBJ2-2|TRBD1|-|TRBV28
TGTGCCAGCAGTTCCGGGACAGGGGGCTCCGGGGAGCTGTTTTTT
CASSSGTGGSGELFF
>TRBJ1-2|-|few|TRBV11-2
TGTGCCAGCAGCCCCGAGAGGGGAAGCTATGGCTACACCTTC
CASSPERGSYGYTF
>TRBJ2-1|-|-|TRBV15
TGTGCCACCAGCAGAGAGGTCAGGGAAGACAATGAGCAGTTCTTC
CATSREVREDNEQFF
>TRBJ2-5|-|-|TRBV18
TGTGCCAGCTCCCCAGACGGTGGGCAAGATACCCAGTCCTTC
CASSPDGGQDTQSF
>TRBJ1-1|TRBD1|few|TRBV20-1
TGCAGTACCCCCGGACAGGGACATATGAACACTGAAGCTTTCTTT
CSTPGQGHMNTEAFF
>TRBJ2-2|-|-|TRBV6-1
TGTGCCAGCAGCGGGACTGCGAACACCGGGGAGCTGTTTTTT
CASSGTANTGELFF
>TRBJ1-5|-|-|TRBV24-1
TGTGCCACCAGTGACCTGAATAGCAATCAGCCCCAGCATTTT
CATSDLNSNQPQHF
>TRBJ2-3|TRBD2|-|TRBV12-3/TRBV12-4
TGTGCCAGCAGTCCTGCTAGCGGGACGGGGTATTTT
CASSPASGTGYF
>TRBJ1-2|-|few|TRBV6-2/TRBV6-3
TGTGCCAGCAGTTACGGGACAAGGGGAAACTATGGCTACACCTTC
CASSYGTRGNYGYTF
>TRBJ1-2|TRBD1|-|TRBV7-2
TGTGCCAGCAGCTTGGGCGGGGGGACAGGGGGTAGCTATGGCTACACCTTC
CASSLGGGTGGSYGYTF
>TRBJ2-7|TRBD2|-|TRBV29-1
TGCAGCGTTGTCAGCGGGGACTACTACGAGCAGTACTTC
CSVVSGDYYEQYF
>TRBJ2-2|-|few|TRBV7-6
TGTGCCAGCAGCTTATTGAGAGGAAAAAACACCGGGGAGCTGTTTTTT
CASSLLRGKNTGELFF
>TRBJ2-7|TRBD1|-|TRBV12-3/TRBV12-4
TGTGCCAGCAAATGGGACAGGTTCTACGAGCAGTACTTC
CASKWDRFYEQYF
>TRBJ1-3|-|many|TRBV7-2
TGTGCCAGCAGCTTAAGTTTAGCTTCCTCTGGAAACACCATATATTTT
CASSLSLASSGNTIYF
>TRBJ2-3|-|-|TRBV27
TGTGCCAGCAGTTTGTCGGACTCCCTAGATACGCAGTATTTT
CASSLSDSLDTQYF
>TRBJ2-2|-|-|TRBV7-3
TGTGCCAGCAGCTCCGGCTGGAGCACCGGGGAGCTGTTTTTT
CASSSGWSTGELFF
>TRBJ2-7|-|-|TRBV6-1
TGTGCCAGCGCGAATGGCCGAGGCTACGAGCAGTACTTC
CASANGRGYEQYF
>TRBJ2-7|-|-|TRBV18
TGTGCCAGCGCACCCCAAGGGCAGGCGGTCGGCGAGCAGTACTTC
CASAPQGQAVGEQYF
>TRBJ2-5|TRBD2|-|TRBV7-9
TGTGCCACAAGCGGGGCCCAGTACCAAGAGACCCAGTACTTC
CATSGAQYQETQYF
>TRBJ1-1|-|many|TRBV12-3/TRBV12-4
TGTGCCAGCCTTAACCGGAGGGACAACACTGAAGCTTTCTTT
CASLNRRDNTEAFF
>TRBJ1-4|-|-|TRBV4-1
TGCGCCAGCAGCCAAGATATGGGCGAAAAACTGTTTTTT
CASSQDMGEKLFF
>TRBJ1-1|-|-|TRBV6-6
TGTGCCAGCAGTGCGGTGGGGGCCGGGGGATGGAAAACTGAAGCTTTCTTT
CASSAVGAGGWKTEAFF
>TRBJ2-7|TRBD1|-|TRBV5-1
TGCGCCAGCAGGACCGGGACAGGGTTCTACGAGCAGTACTTC
CASRTGTGFYEQYF
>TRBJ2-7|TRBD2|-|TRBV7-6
TGTGCCAGCAGCTTACATAGCGGGGAGGGCGACGAGCAGTACTTC
CASSLHSGEGDEQYF
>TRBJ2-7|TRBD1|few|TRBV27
TGTGCCAGCAGTTTATCCTGGGACAGGCCGCACTACGAGCAGTACTTC
CASSLSWDRPHYEQYF
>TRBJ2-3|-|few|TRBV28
TGTGCCAGCAGTTCTCTACGGGACGGGCGGCGCACAGATACGCAGTATTTT
CASSSLRDGRRTDTQYF
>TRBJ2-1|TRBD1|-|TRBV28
TGTGCCAGCAGCTACAGGGGTGGCAATGAGCAGTTCTTC
CASSYRGGNEQFF
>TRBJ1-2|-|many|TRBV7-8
TGTGCCAGCAGCTTAGAAATCGTCAATGGCTACACCTTC
CASSLEIVNGYTF
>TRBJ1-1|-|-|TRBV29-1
TGCAGCGTTCGGGCGGGAAGTACTGAAGCTTTCTTT
CSVRAGSTEAFF
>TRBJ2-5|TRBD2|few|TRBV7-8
TGTGCCAGCAGCTATAGCGGGGGGCGGGTTTGGCAAGAGACCCAGTACTTC
CASSYSGGRVWQETQYF
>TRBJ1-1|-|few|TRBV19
TGTGCCACCAGTCCGGTGTCGACTCCGGTCGCGGAGACTGGAGCTTTCTTT
CATSPVSTPVAETGAFF
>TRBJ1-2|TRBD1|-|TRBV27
TGTGCCAGCGGTAGACAGGGAGCCGGCTATGGCTACACCTTC
CASGRQGAGYGYTF
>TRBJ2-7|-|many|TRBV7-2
TGTGCCAGCAGCTTAGGTGGAGGGGGCTACGAGCAGTACTTC
CASSLGGGGYEQYF
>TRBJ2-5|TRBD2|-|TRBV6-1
TGTGCCAGCGGGAGGGAGAGGGAGACCCAGTACTTC
CASGRERETQYF
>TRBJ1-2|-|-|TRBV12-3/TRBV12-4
TGTGCCAGCACCCCGACCCCAGGGAACGGCTACACCTTC
CASTPTPGNGYTF
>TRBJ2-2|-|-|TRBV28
TGTGCCAGCAGTTCAAGTAGGGGGGCTAAGAGCACCGGGGAGCTGTTTTTT
CASSSSRGAKSTGELFF
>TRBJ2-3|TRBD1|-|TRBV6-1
TGTGCCAGCAGTCATTTTTCGGACAGGGAAGACGATACGCAGTATTTT
CASSHFSDREDDTQYF
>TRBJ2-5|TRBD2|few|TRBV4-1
TGCGCCAGCAGCCAAGATCGGCAGGGAGGGGAAGAGACCCAGTACTTC
CASSQDRQGGEETQYF
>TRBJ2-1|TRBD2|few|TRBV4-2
TGTGCCAGCAGCCAGGAAGCTGGGCGGGGGTTGGGCAATGAGCAGTTCTTC
CASSQEAGRGLGNEQFF
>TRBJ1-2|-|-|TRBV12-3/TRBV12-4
TGTGCCAGCAGCCCCTGGGAGAGCGCTAACTATGGCTACACCTTC
CASSPWESANYGYTF
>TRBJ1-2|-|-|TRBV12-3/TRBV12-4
TGTGCCAGCAGTTTCGGACGGGAGCGTGGCTACACCTTC
CASSFGRERGYTF
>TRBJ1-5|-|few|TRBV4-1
TGCGCCAGCAGGATAAAGGACAGCTATAGCAATCAGCCCCAGCATTTT
CASRIKDSYSNQPQHF
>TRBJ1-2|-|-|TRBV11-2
TGTGCCAGCAGCTTCGCGTTCCTCTATGGCTACACCTTC
CASSFAFLYGYTF
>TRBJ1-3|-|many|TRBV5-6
TGTGCCAGCAGCTTTCGATCTGGAAACACCATATATTTT
CASSFRSGNTIYF
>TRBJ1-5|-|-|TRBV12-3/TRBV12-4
TGTGCCAGCAGTACGAGGAATTTACTAGAGCCCCAGCATTTT
CASSTRNLLEPQHF
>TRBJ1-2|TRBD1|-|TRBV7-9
TGTGCCAGCAGCTTCAGGGGACAGAACTATGGCTACACCTTC
CASSFRGQNYGYTF
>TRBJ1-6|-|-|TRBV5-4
TGTGCCAGCAGCTTGGCCCTCAGGGATAATTCACCCCTCCACTTT
CASSLALRDNSPLHF